One and the same sample provided the 31 T cell receptor beta chains below, sequenced in a study of OX40 agonist ivuxolimab in advanced cancers. The data were produced by immunoSEQ multiplex PCR, yet TCRdb's version contains in-frame clones alone and is incomplete. This repertoire shows tens of thousands of clones, around 94% found once; its top ten account for 8.5% to 10%. Here the sequenced sample was CD4+ or CD8+ T cells sorted from blood, taken in a trial of the OX40 agonist ivuxolimab. The receptors were gathered from an adult with an advanced solid tumor such as melanoma, head and neck, liver or kidney cancer.

The chain joins TRBV27 to TRBJ2-3; 7 bases match TRBD1. Germline loops: CDR1 MNHEY, CDR2 SMNVEV (reference sequence). Trimming removed 4 bases from V and 8 bases from J; junction bases left unmatched: 3. The CDR3 spans 12 residues. DNA of the CDR3: TGTGCCAGCAGTTCCGACAGGGTTACGCAGTATTTT. Its protein is CASSSDRVTQYF.

This chain connects TRBV6-1 to TRBJ1-5; D is undetermined. Trimming pared 2 bases from V and 4 bases from J, leaving 6 bases between. CDR1 and CDR2 (germline): MNHNS, SASEGT. CDR3 length equals 13 residues. The CDR3 sequence is CASSELVNQPQHF. CDR3 coding DNA: TGTGCCAGCAGTGAATTGGTGAATCAGCCCCAGCATTTT.

This clone was observed once. The rearrangement joins TRBV6-6 to TRBJ1-5, with no clear D. The CDR3 loop spans 16 amino acids. In germline, CDR1 is MNHNY, CDR2 SVGAGI (reference sequence). V lost 3 bases to trimming and J lost 0 bases, with 12 bases between them. CDR3 DNA sequence: TGTGCCAGCAGTTATGTAAGGGCGAATAGCAATCAGCCCCAGCATTTT. This codes for CASSYVRANSNQPQHF.

The chain couples TRBV19 to TRBJ1-2; maybe TRBD1 (6 bases). The CDR3 contains 14 residues. Between the trimmed V and J ends, which lost 6 bases and 7 bases, there was a span of 18 bases. Germline V lookup: CDR1 LNHDA, CDR2 SQIVND (reference sequence). CDR3 residues: CASSTGTSYGGYTF. Here the CDR3 DNA reads TGTGCCAGTAGCACCGGGACATCCTACGGTGGCTACACCTTC.

The count of this clone is one. The J gene is TRBJ1-4, the V gene TRBV5-6; perhaps TRBD1 as D (5 bases). The CDR3 is made up of 16 amino acids. Looked up from germline, CDR1 is SGHDT and CDR2 is YYEEEE. Between the trimmed V and J ends, which lost 0 bases and 3 bases, there was a span of 12 bases. CDR3 nucleotide sequence: TGTGCCAGCAGCTTGGGGGATGACAGTCCTAATGAAAAACTGTTTTTT. It is translated as CASSLGDDSPNEKLFF. Complete variable domain (other parts from reference TRBV5-6 and TRBJ1-4): DAGVTQSPTHLIKTRGQQVTLRCSPKSGHDTVSWYQQALGQGPQFIFQYYEEEERQRGNFPDRFSGHQFPNYSSELNVNALLLGDSALYLCASSLGDDSPNEKLFFGSGTQLSVL.

This sequence joins TRBV11-3 and TRBJ2-7; the D call may be TRBD1 or TRBD2 (5 bases each). Per the germline V gene, CDR1 is SGHNT and CDR2 is YENEEA. There are 13 residues in the CDR3. Between the trimmed V and J ends, which lost 4 bases and 3 bases, there was a span of 10 bases. CDR3 protein: CASSSGPLYEQYF. The CDR3 nucleotides are TGTGCCAGCAGCTCGGGACCGCTCTACGAGCAGTACTTC.

This chain uses TRBV21-1 with TRBJ2-7. TRBV21-1 is a listed pseudogene. The CDR3 length is 12 residues. Written as DNA, the CDR3 is TGTGCCAGCAGCAAAGGGAAGGACGAGCAGTACTTC. Its protein is CASSKGKDEQYF.

This chain uses TRBV2 with TRBJ1-1; TRBD1 might be the D (6 bases). Germline V gives CDR1 SNHLY, CDR2 FYNNEI. Trimming removed 9 bases at V and 2 bases at J, with 25 bases between. The CDR3 loop spans 17 amino acids. This chain's CDR3 is CARDYGVGTKINTEAFF. As DNA, the CDR3 is TGTGCCAGAGACTATGGGGTTGGGACAAAAATTAACACTGAAGCTTTCTTT.

This chain connects TRBV29-1 to TRBJ1-2; D is unclear. The V gene lost 7 bases and the J gene lost 7 bases, with 16 bases spanning the gap. There are 12 residues in the CDR3. In germline, CDR1 is SQVTM, CDR2 ANQGSEA. The CDR3 loop reads CSAEAQFGGYTF. For the CDR3, the DNA is TGCAGCGCCGAGGCACAGTTTGGTGGCTACACCTTC.

This rearrangement joins TRBV5-1 to TRBJ1-4; D unresolved. The length of the CDR3 is 14 residues. Trimming took 0 bases from V and 8 from J, leaving 11 bases between them. The germline CDR1 and CDR2 sequences are SGHRS and YFSETQ. As DNA, the CDR3 is TGCGCCAGCAGCTTGGGACGGGAGCAGGAAAAACTGTTTTTT. Amino acids: CASSLGREQEKLFF.

This clone has just one count. The V call is TRBV4-1, the J call TRBJ2-2; 7 nucleotides match TRBD2. V trimming: 4 bases; J trimming: 4 bases; junction bases outside the gene matches: 12. The CDR3 loop spans 17 amino acids. CDR1 is MGHRA, CDR2 YSYEKL, per germline. The CDR3 loop is CASSPSGGPAITGELFF. The CDR3 DNA follows: TGCGCCAGCAGCCCCTCGGGGGGACCAGCCATCACCGGGGAGCTGTTTTTT.

V usage is TRBV27 and J usage is TRBJ2-7; the D gene is possibly TRBD2 (6 bases). The CDR3 is made up of 13 amino acids. Germline lookup yields CDR1 MNHEY and CDR2 SMNVEV (reference sequence). Trimming took off 5 bases at V and 1 base at J, with 9 bases between the two ends. CDR3 DNA: TGTGCCAGCAGTGCAGGGACTTCCTACGAGCAGTACTTC. Protein: CASSAGTSYEQYF.

The chain recombines TRBV6-6 with TRBJ2-3, with a tentative D call TRBD2 (6 bases). V dropped 11 bases and J dropped 4 bases, with 16 bases sitting between them. Germline V gene lookup returns CDR1 MNHNY and CDR2 SVGAGI (reference sequence). This CDR3 spans 13 amino acids. In nucleotides, the CDR3 is TGTGCCGGAGGGGTCGGTGGTCCAGATACGCAGTATTTT. Its protein is CAGGVGGPDTQYF.

The chain combines TRBV6-5 with TRBJ2-3, with a possible D match to TRBD2 (5 bases). The CDR3 is 14 amino acids. V lost 7 bases and J lost 6, with 17 bases in between. Germline CDR1 reads MNHEY; CDR2 reads SVGAGI. The CDR3 sequence is CASTGNLEGDTQYF. Written as DNA, the CDR3 is TGTGCCAGCACCGGGAACCTAGAAGGGGATACGCAGTATTTT.

The chain has TRBV5-4 and TRBJ2-7; 11 nucleotides match TRBD2. Germline CDR1 SGHNT, CDR2 YYREEE (reference sequence). With 4 bases clipped from V and 5 bases from J, the junction kept 11 bases outside the gene matches. The CDR3 is made up of 16 amino acids. The CDR3 coding sequence is TGTGCCAGCAGCCTTGAACAGGGACTAGCGGATCACGAGCAGTACTTC. Translated: CASSLEQGLADHEQYF.

Here the CDR3 DNA reads TGTGCCAGCAGTTACTTGCCCCCCGGGACCGAGCGATTCTTT. It codes for CASSYLPPGTERFF. The rearrangement links TRBV6-5 to TRBJ1-1, with D maybe TRBD1 (5 bases). The germline V gene encodes CDR1 MNHEY and CDR2 SVGAGI. This CDR3 has 14 residues. Trimming left V 1 base short and J 14 bases short, with 20 bases between.

The chain links TRBV28 to TRBJ2-7, with D possibly being TRBD1 (6 bases). Germline V gene lookup returns CDR1 MDHEN and CDR2 SYDVKM. The CDR3 length is 12 residues. Trimming left V 11 bases short and J 0 bases short, with 11 bases between. Here the CDR3 DNA reads TGTGCCTCAGGGGACGTCTCCTACGAGCAGTACTTC. Amino acids: CASGDVSYEQYF.

This chain's CDR3 is CASSQERQGRIYGYTF. Written as DNA, the CDR3 is TGCGCCAGCAGCCAAGAGAGGCAGGGGAGGATCTATGGCTACACCTTC. The genes are TRBV4-1 and TRBJ1-2; tentative D call: TRBD1 (6 bases). The CDR3 contains 16 residues. Germline V gene lookup returns CDR1 MGHRA and CDR2 YSYEKL. V lost 0 bases to trimming and J lost 4 bases, with 15 bases between them.

The V gene is TRBV6-1, the J gene TRBJ2-1; D gene uncertain. CDR3 length: 17 residues. The V end lost 1 base, the J end lost 4 bases, and 17 bases lay between the germline ends. The germline V gene has CDR1 MNHNS and CDR2 SASEGT. The CDR3 loop is CASSEELTGTVYNEQFF. CDR3 DNA sequence: TGTGCCAGCAGTGAAGAATTGACCGGTACGGTGTACAATGAGCAGTTCTTC.

The chain links TRBV6-1 to TRBJ2-7; 7 nucleotides agree with TRBD1. V was clipped by 8 bases and J by 2 bases; unmatched bases: 6. The CDR3 totals 13 residues. The V gene's germline CDR1 is MNHNS and CDR2 SASEGT. CDR3 sequence (DNA): TGTGCCAGCCTGAACAGGGGAACCTACGAGCAGTACTTC. Translating it yields CASLNRGTYEQYF.

V is TRBV6-1 and J is TRBJ1-6; D gene uncertain. The V and J ends lost 4 bases and 0 bases respectively, with 7 bases between them. The CDR3 totals 15 residues. Germline V gene data show CDR1 as MNHNS and CDR2 as SASEGT. CDR3 sequence: CASSAPSSYNSPLHF. In DNA, the CDR3 is TGTGCCAGCAGTGCCCCCAGCTCCTATAATTCACCCCTCCACTTT.

The table lists this clone with a count of one. The rearrangement joins TRBV5-6 to TRBJ2-7; TRBD1 might be the D (6 bases). Germline-derived CDR1 and CDR2 are SGHDT and YYEEEE. The V gene lost 3 bases and the J gene lost 2 bases, with 12 bases spanning the gap. The CDR3 has 14 residues. The CDR3 sequence is CASSYRDIAYEQYF. The CDR3 DNA sequence: TGTGCCAGCAGCTACCGGGACATTGCCTACGAGCAGTACTTC.

This chain joins TRBV10-2 and TRBJ1-3; D gene uncertain. The CDR3 length is 13 residues. V was trimmed by 0 bases and J by 4 bases, leaving 4 bases between them. Looked up from germline, CDR1 is WSHSY and CDR2 is SAAADI. CDR3 region: CASSESMGNTIYF. CDR3 in DNA: TGCGCCAGCAGTGAGTCCATGGGAAACACCATATATTTT.

The chain is built from TRBV6-6 and TRBJ2-2; D gene uncertain. This CDR3 region has 13 residues. V was cut by 5 bases and J by 7 bases, with 11 bases left in between. The V gene's germline CDR1 is MNHNY and CDR2 SVGAGI (reference sequence). The CDR3 DNA is TGTGCCAGCAGTCTCTCCTCAGACGGGGAGCTGTTTTTT. This gives the protein CASSLSSDGELFF.

The genes are TRBV4-1 and TRBJ2-7, with D possibly TRBD2 on 6 matching bases. The germline CDR1 and CDR2 sequences are MGHRA and YSYEKL. There are 15 residues in the CDR3. V lost 0 bases and J lost 4, with 13 bases in between. The CDR3 reads CASSQDKEGIYEQYF. CDR3 nucleotide sequence: TGCGCCAGCAGCCAAGATAAGGAGGGGATTTACGAGCAGTACTTC.

The CDR3 nucleotides read TGTGCCAGTAGCCACGGACTAGCGGGTCCCTACGAGCAGTACTTC. Its protein is CASSHGLAGPYEQYF. J is TRBJ2-7 and V is TRBV19; 11 nucleotides agree with TRBD2. Germline trimming cut 6 bases from V and 2 bases from J; bases unmatched to any gene: 6. Germline V CDR1 and CDR2: LNHDA, SQIVND (reference sequence). The CDR3 totals 15 residues. The whole variable domain, remainder taken from reference TRBV19 and TRBJ2-7, is DGGITQSPKYLFRKEGQNVTLSCEQNLNHDAMYWYRQDPGQGLRLIYYSQIVNDFQKGDIAEGYSVSREKKESFPLTVTSAQKNPTAFYLCASSHGLAGPYEQYFGPGTRLTVT.

The chain is built from TRBV18 and TRBJ1-1; D call uncertain. Germline V lookup: CDR1 KGHSH, CDR2 LQKENI. Trimming shortened V by 3 bases and J by 0 bases, and 11 bases separated the two germline ends. The CDR3 is 15 residues long. The DNA of the CDR3 is TGTGCCAGCTCACCGGATACATTCATGAACACTGAAGCTTTCTTT. Its translation is CASSPDTFMNTEAFF.

This clone was counted once. This rearrangement joins TRBV19 to TRBJ2-1, with 9 bases aligning to TRBD1. CDR1 LNHDA and CDR2 SQIVND come from the germline V gene (reference sequence). The CDR3 extends over 13 amino acids. The V gene end was trimmed by 5 bases and the J gene end by 9 bases; junction bases not matched to a gene: 5. In DNA, the CDR3 is TGTGCCAGTAGTCTTACAGGGGGCAGTGAGCAGTTCTTC. This encodes CASSLTGGSEQFF.

The chain links TRBV7-2 to TRBJ1-1; tentatively, D is TRBD1 (5 bases). V shed 5 bases and J shed 0 bases, with 19 bases lying between them. In germline, CDR1 is SGHTA, CDR2 FQGNSA. The CDR3 is 17 residues long. The CDR3 nucleotides read TGTGCCAGCAGCCATGAGGGGTACGAGGGAATGAACACTGAAGCTTTCTTT. Its translation is CASSHEGYEGMNTEAFF.

The V gene is TRBV13, the J gene TRBJ1-5, with D perhaps TRBD1 (5 bases). The V end was cut by 0 bases, the J end by 3 bases, with 6 bases between. Looked up from germline, CDR1 is PRHDT and CDR2 is FYEKMQ (reference sequence). CDR3 length equals 14 residues. CDR3 bases: TGTGCCAGCAGCTTAGGACAGGTCAATCAGCCCCAGCATTTT. Protein sequence: CASSLGQVNQPQHF.

V and J are TRBV7-9 and TRBJ2-1; 8 bases map to TRBD2. This CDR3 is 15 amino acids long. Germline V gene sequence: CDR1 SEHNR, CDR2 FQNEAQ (reference sequence). Trimming took 3 bases from V and 6 from J; bases not matched to a gene: 7. DNA for the CDR3: TGTGCCAGCAGCTTCGTGATAGCGGGACGCAATGAGCAGTTCTTC. Amino acids: CASSFVIAGRNEQFF.